The TCR beta chain described here comes from a study of early T cells in non-severe SARS-CoV-2 infection. Study summary: Chains were unpaired, as sequencing was done on bulk RNA from unsorted whole blood.

The CDR3 is 16 amino acids. Germline CDR1 reads SGDLS; CDR2 reads YYNGEE. The V gene lost 0 bases and the J gene lost 1 base, with 12 bases spanning the gap. Individual cDNA molecules were tagged with unique molecular identifiers, the study reported. TCRdb fed the 5' RACE reads into MiXCR, producing one record per CDR3 protein. This sample carries 40,000 or so distinct CDR3 sequences, roughly 6% of them seen once, and the ten largest clones take 9.5% to 15%. The sequenced sample consisted of whole blood. The V and J genes are TRBV9 and TRBJ2-3; D gene uncertain. This receptor was identified in an adult who was a healthcare worker with PCR-confirmed SARS-CoV-2 infection or an uninfected control (not recorded which). The CDR3 spells CASSVDPGLGTDTQYF. The CDR3 bases are TGTGCCAGCAGCGTAGATCCGGGTCTCGGCACAGATACGCAGTATTTT. Variable domain in full (rest from reference TRBV9 and TRBJ2-3): DSGVTQTPKHLITATGQRVTLRCSPRSGDLSVYWYQQSLDQGLQFLIQYYNGEERAKGNILERFSAQQFPDLHSELNLSSLELGDSALYFCASSVDPGLGTDTQYFGPGTRLTVL.